The clone carrying this TCR beta chain was observed once. Its specificity is not known. Sequence at one end of the junction differs from germline and may be a read error. The source of the sample is a study of cytomegalovirus exposure and HLA in healthy donors. The wider study: HLA-typed donors were the source of around 77 million unique TCRs held in an early data release. Of all 360 or so donors who were genotyped, about 84% belonged to the Caucasian-associated ancestry cluster.

The PCR employed 60 Vbeta primers together with 13 Jbeta primers. The repertoire was sequenced with immunoSEQ multiplex PCR; TCRdb's copy has only in-frame clones and lacks some. The table records around 180,000 clones, 70% to 90% of them present only once. Whole-study findings and limits: Later on, an analysis found that several of the most significant clusters appeared to be linked to common viral pathogens, which included parvovirus B19. Reports described diagnosis of cytomegalovirus status by the classifier as highly specific and sensitive.

This TCR came from a woman between 18 and 29 years old in good health and CMV-seronegative. Sequencing was performed on PBMCs.

DNA of the CDR3: TGTTCCAGCAGCTCAGAGAACAGCTACGAGCAGTACTTC. As protein: CSSSSENSYEQYF. The chain combines TRBV7-9 with TRBJ2-7; D ambiguous. The CDR3 covers 13 residues. Germline V gene sequence: CDR1 SEHNR, CDR2 FQNEAQ (reference sequence).